The source of this T cell receptor beta chain is a study of blood T cell repertoires in COVID-19. Across the study: T cells, B-cell-depleted T cells, or PBMCs provided the cDNA or gDNA that served as material.

Original processing methods: Quantification of nucleated cells was approximated via reference gene primer amplification. Using immunoSEQ multiplex PCR, the repertoire was profiled, and TCRdb retains in-frame clones only, with some absent. V and J calls and clone size are as listed in that table; D and trimming were resolved from the DNA. The sample has about 430,000 clones, 80% to 90% seen once. Germline CDR1 ENHRY, CDR2 SYGVKD. Trimming shortened V by 10 bases and J by 6 bases, and 9 bases separated the two germline ends. The length of the CDR3 is 11 residues. Seattle cases were enrolled at active infection and followed longitudinally.

The clonotype comes from a man aged 18-30 years with COVID-19, enrolled during active disease. V and J are TRBV10-3 and TRBJ2-2, with D possibly TRBD2 on 6 matching bases. The sample comprised peripheral blood. CDR3 in amino acids: CATRGSGELFF. The CDR3 DNA reads as TGTGCCACTCGGGGGTCCGGGGAGCTGTTTTTT.